Shown below are 14 T cell receptor beta chains from a single sample sequenced in a study of T cells after yellow fever vaccination. TCRdb processed the 5' RACE reads anew with MiXCR; each CDR3 protein has one entry. This sample has approximately 550,000 distinct CDR3 sequences, with 15% to 20% found just once. This specimen consisted of PBMCs, obtained 15 days after the yellow fever booster vaccination. All receptors come from a man aged 25 to 40 who received the YFV17D yellow fever vaccine.

This clonotype was seen only a few times. V is TRBV2 and J is TRBJ2-3; 10 positions match TRBD2. The CDR3 consists of 14 residues. The V segment lost 7 bases and the J segment 4 bases; nucleotides outside the gene matches: 5. The germline V gene encodes CDR1 SNHLY and CDR2 FYNNEI. The CDR3: CASMYGLAADTQYF. The CDR3 DNA reads as TGTGCCAGCATGTATGGACTAGCGGCAGATACGCAGTATTTT.

The chain recombines TRBV28 with TRBJ2-6; tentative D call: TRBD1 (5 bases). The CDR3 covers 16 residues. The V end lost 8 bases, the J end lost 0 bases, and 14 bases lay between the germline ends. CDR1 is MDHEN, CDR2 SYDVKM, per germline. Here the CDR3 DNA reads TGTGCCAGCCAAACTACAGGATTCTCTGGGGCCAACGTCCTGACTTTC. Protein sequence: CASQTTGFSGANVLTF.

The chain couples TRBV29-1 to TRBJ2-1, with D perhaps TRBD2 (6 bases). CDR3 length equals 17 residues. In germline, CDR1 is SQVTM, CDR2 ANQGSEA. V was clipped by 5 bases and J by 0 bases, with 20 bases between them. Here the CDR3 reads CSVPQVGGVYSYNEQFF. The CDR3 DNA is TGCAGCGTTCCTCAGGTGGGAGGCGTATACTCCTACAATGAGCAGTTCTTC.

This clonotype turned up a few times. The rearrangement joins TRBV6-5 to TRBJ2-1, with 13 positions matching TRBD2. V shed 4 bases, J shed 9 bases, and the junction held 6 bases outside the gene matches. The CDR3 runs to 15 residues. Germline V gene lookup returns CDR1 MNHEY and CDR2 SVGAGI. CDR3 nucleotide sequence: TGTGCCAGCAGTTCTCTGGGACTAGCGGGAAGTGAGCAGTTCTTC. Protein: CASSSLGLAGSEQFF.

This clonotype occurred a few times. The rearrangement joins TRBV7-6 to TRBJ2-7; D is unresolved. V lost 2 bases and J 4 bases, leaving 18 bases between the germline ends. Per the germline V gene, CDR1 is SGHVS and CDR2 is FNYEAQ. CDR3 length: 16 residues. CDR3 DNA sequence: TGTGCCAGCAGCTTACTACCTTTGGGCACGAAGTACGAGCAGTACTTC. Encoded protein: CASSLLPLGTKYEQYF.

This clonotype was observed a few times. The rearrangement uses TRBV6-2 or TRBV6-3 and TRBJ2-2; the D is unclear. Trimming removed 5 bases at V and 8 bases at J, with 12 bases between. Germline assignment: CDR1 MNHEY and CDR2 SVGEGT. The CDR3 is 13 residues long. The CDR3 sequence is CASSHPGVGELFF. In DNA form, the CDR3 reads TGTGCCAGCAGTCATCCGGGCGTTGGGGAGCTGTTTTTT.

This clonotype has a handful of counts. The chain carries TRBV7-3 and TRBJ2-1; D is undetermined. Germline lookup yields CDR1 SGHTA and CDR2 FQGTGA. The V end was cut by 5 bases, the J end by 0 bases, with 11 bases between. The CDR3 consists of 15 residues. The CDR3 is CASSPTARSYNEQFF. CDR3 DNA sequence: TGTGCCAGCAGCCCGACGGCTCGCTCCTACAATGAGCAGTTCTTC.

Only a few counts were recorded for this clonotype. The chain has TRBV20-1 and TRBJ2-1; the match to TRBD1 covers 7 bases. This CDR3 has 15 residues. Looked up from germline, CDR1 is DFQATT and CDR2 is SNEGSKA (reference sequence). Losses at the gene ends were 2 bases for V and 5 bases for J; bases not matched to a gene: 9. The CDR3 is CSARKGAGQDNEQFF. The CDR3, as DNA: TGCAGTGCTAGAAAGGGGGCGGGCCAGGACAATGAGCAGTTCTTC.

This clonotype was seen many times. The chain couples TRBV20-1 to TRBJ2-7; 7 bases agree with TRBD2. The germline V gene encodes CDR1 DFQATT and CDR2 SNEGSKA (reference sequence). This CDR3 contains 13 residues. V dropped 4 bases and J dropped 6; count of bases not matched to a gene: 9. CDR3: CSAIRGLLSEQYF. In nucleotides, the CDR3 is TGCAGTGCTATTCGGGGACTATTGAGCGAGCAGTACTTC.

This clonotype has more than one count but fewer than ten. This rearrangement joins TRBV10-2 to TRBJ2-7, with a possible D match to TRBD1 (6 bases). The CDR3 sequence is 15 residues long. V was trimmed by 5 bases and J by 0 bases, leaving 14 bases between them. Germline CDR1 WSHSY, CDR2 SAAADI. CDR3 residues: CASSLDRTISYEQYF. The CDR3 DNA reads TGCGCCAGCAGTCTCGACAGGACCATCTCCTACGAGCAGTACTTC.

In this sample, this clonotype turned up many times. The genes are TRBV7-9 and TRBJ2-7; D gene unclear. Germline loops: CDR1 SEHNR, CDR2 FQNEAQ (reference sequence). This CDR3 spans 11 amino acids. V gave up 5 bases and J gave up 7 bases, with 9 bases separating them. The CDR3 DNA sequence: TGTGCCAGCAGCATAAATCGAGAGCAGTACTTC. It codes for CASSINREQYF.

This clonotype was counted between two and nine times. The rearrangement links TRBV29-1 to TRBJ2-5; 8 bases map to TRBD2. V lost 3 bases to trimming and J lost 6 bases; unmatched junction nucleotides: 15. CDR3 length: 16 amino acids. The germline gives CDR1 SQVTM, CDR2 ANQGSEA. In DNA form, the CDR3 reads TGCAGCGTTGATCGGATTAGCGGGGTCAGCAGGCAGACCCAGTACTTC. It codes for CSVDRISGVSRQTQYF.

This clonotype was counted many times. This chain uses TRBV24-1 with TRBJ2-2, with D perhaps matching TRBD1 (5 bases). This CDR3 spans 12 amino acids. The V gene lost 10 bases and the J gene lost 7 bases, with 12 bases spanning the gap. Germline CDR1 is KGHDR and CDR2 is SFDVKD. As DNA, the CDR3 is TGTGCCACTCAAGGGGATATCGGGGAGCTGTTTTTT. It specifies CATQGDIGELFF.

This clonotype has more than one count but fewer than ten. The chain couples TRBV10-3 to TRBJ1-5; D ambiguous. CDR3 length: 13 residues. CDR1 and CDR2 (germline): ENHRY, SYGVKD. The germline V and J ends were trimmed by 5 bases and 4 bases, with 9 bases remaining between them. The CDR3 loop reads CAISNSTNQPQHF. The CDR3 DNA reads TGTGCCATCAGTAACTCGACAAATCAGCCCCAGCATTTT.